Below, 18 T cell receptor beta chains from the same sample are listed, as sequenced in a study of spatial heterogeneity in lung cancer. TCRdb re-called the 5' RACE reads through MiXCR, storing one row per CDR3 protein. The sample holds approximately 22,000 distinct CDR3 sequences, under 5.5% seen once. As to time point: sample taken at primary tumor resection. Whole RNA from tumor, nontumor lung or frozen PBMC was sequenced unsorted. Sequenced here: PBMCs, sampled at surgery. These receptors were collected from a male donor with early-stage non-small cell lung cancer.

This clonotype was recorded many times. This sequence joins TRBV13 and TRBJ1-6, with no clear D. Trimming removed 2 bases at V and 7 bases at J, with 12 bases between. CDR1 is PRHDT and CDR2 is FYEKMQ in the germline V gene (reference sequence). The CDR3 contains 15 residues. This chain's CDR3 is CASSLSQGFNSPLHF. In nucleotides, the CDR3 is TGTGCCAGCAGCTTAAGTCAAGGCTTCAATTCACCCCTCCACTTT.

This sequence joins TRBV9 and TRBJ1-1; D not certain. This CDR3 is built from 14 residues. With 2 bases removed from V and 1 base from J, the gap between germline ends came to 9 bases. Germline CDR1 SGDLS, CDR2 YYNGEE. CDR3 amino acids: CASSVAQRNTEAFF. The CDR3 DNA follows: TGTGCCAGCAGCGTCGCACAGAGGAACACTGAAGCTTTCTTT.

Many counts were recorded for this clonotype. The chain employs TRBV12-3 or TRBV12-4 and TRBJ1-1; D ambiguous. Trimming removed 4 bases at V and 3 bases at J, with 9 bases between. This CDR3 contains 13 residues. CDR3 region: CASSSLVDTEAFF. In DNA form, the CDR3 reads TGTGCCAGCAGTTCTCTGGTGGACACTGAAGCTTTCTTT.

The rearrangement uses TRBV2 and TRBJ1-2; tentatively, D is TRBD1 (5 bases). Germline V gives CDR1 SNHLY, CDR2 FYNNEI. Trimming stripped 7 bases from V and 2 bases from J, with 14 bases between. The CDR3 covers 14 residues. This chain's CDR3 is CASNGQGGNYGYTF. In nucleotides, the CDR3 is TGTGCCAGCAATGGACAAGGCGGCAACTATGGCTACACCTTC.

This clonotype has a count of ten or more. The CDR3 region has the DNA TGTGCCAGCAGCCGGGACAGGGAATCCGGGCAGTACTTC. The encoded protein is CASSRDRESGQYF. The V call is TRBV7-8, the J call TRBJ2-7; 9 positions match TRBD1. The CDR3 sequence is 13 residues long. After removal of 5 bases from V and 9 bases from J, the junction contained 8 bases not matched to a gene. Germline V gene data show CDR1 as SGHVS and CDR2 as FQNEAQ.

There are many counts of this clonotype. The rearrangement joins TRBV29-1 to TRBJ2-7, with 7 bases lining up with TRBD1. The junction had 8 bases not matched to a gene; V was cut back by 5 bases and J by 7 bases. This CDR3 has 12 amino acids. Germline values: CDR1 SQVTM, CDR2 ANQGSEA. CDR3 region: CSVNRGSEEQYF. CDR3 nucleotide sequence: TGCAGCGTTAACAGGGGATCGGAAGAGCAGTACTTC.

There are many counts of this clonotype. V is TRBV7-9 and J is TRBJ2-3; perhaps TRBD1 as D (5 bases). The CDR3 runs to 13 residues. Trimming took 5 bases from V and 4 from J, leaving 10 bases between them. Germline values: CDR1 SEHNR, CDR2 FQNEAQ (reference sequence). The CDR3 bases are TGTGCCAGCAGCCCAAGGGGTCCAGATACGCAGTATTTT. It codes for CASSPRGPDTQYF.

This clonotype was counted many times. The chain couples TRBV12-3 or TRBV12-4 to TRBJ2-3; 7 positions agree with TRBD1. The length of the CDR3 is 11 residues. J gave up 10 bases and V 4 bases, and 2 bases lay outside the gene matches. The CDR3 bases are TGTGCCAGCAGTTCGGGACAGCCGCAGTATTTT. Amino acid sequence: CASSSGQPQYF.

This clonotype has a handful of counts. This chain joins TRBV5-5 and TRBJ1-5; TRBD1 is a possible D gene (6 bases). Germline V lookup: CDR1 SGHKS, CDR2 YYEKEE (reference sequence). The CDR3 totals 16 residues. Trimming shortened V by 2 bases and J by 4 bases, and 16 bases separated the two germline ends. CDR3 bases: TGTGCCAGCAGCTTCCTACAGGGTGGTGAAAATCAGCCCCAGCATTTT. The encoded protein is CASSFLQGGENQPQHF.

This clonotype was observed at least ten times. V gene TRBV29-1 combines with J gene TRBJ2-2; a weak D match, TRBD2 (6 bases). The germline V gene has CDR1 SQVTM and CDR2 ANQGSEA. There are 15 residues in the CDR3. The germline V and J ends were trimmed by 4 bases and 5 bases, with 17 bases remaining between them. The CDR3 region has the DNA TGCAGCGTTGCTGACCGGGAGATCCAGACCGGGGAGCTGTTTTTT. Translating it yields CSVADREIQTGELFF.

This clonotype showed up many times. The V and J genes are TRBV14 and TRBJ2-3, with D hard to call. There are 15 residues in the CDR3. Per germline, CDR1 SGHDN and CDR2 FVKESK. V was trimmed by 0 bases and J by 7 bases, leaving 14 bases between them. CDR3 DNA: TGTGCCAGCAGCCAAGATATCCAGGAGAGGAATACGCAGTATTTT. Translating it yields CASSQDIQERNTQYF.

This clonotype was recorded many times. The chain employs TRBV18 and TRBJ2-5; D is undetermined. The ends were cut back, 5 bases at V and 2 bases at J, with 9 bases in the middle. There are 13 residues in the CDR3. Germline CDR1 KGHSH, CDR2 LQKENI. The CDR3 spells CASSTTQQETQYF. The DNA for the CDR3 is TGTGCCAGCTCAACGACTCAACAAGAGACCCAGTACTTC.

This clonotype was seen repeatedly, ten times or more. The chain carries TRBV5-1 and TRBJ1-1; unclear D gene. From germline, CDR1 is SGHRS and CDR2 YFSETQ. V was shortened by 5 bases and J by 6 bases, with 11 bases between the two germline ends. The CDR3 is made up of 12 amino acids. CDR3 residues: CASRHPSAEAFF. DNA for the CDR3: TGCGCCAGCAGACACCCCAGCGCTGAAGCTTTCTTT.

The table lists this clonotype with many counts. The chain links TRBV12-3 or TRBV12-4 to TRBJ1-4; no clear D. Trimming shortened V by 6 bases and J by 0 bases, and 11 bases separated the two germline ends. This CDR3 is built from 15 residues. The CDR3 loop reads CASSPSQSTNEKLFF. In DNA, the CDR3 is TGTGCCAGCAGCCCTTCACAGTCAACTAATGAAAAACTGTTTTTT.

This chain joins TRBV7-6 and TRBJ2-1, with 13 bases that match TRBD2. This CDR3 spans 15 amino acids. Trimming removed 5 bases from V and 8 bases from J; junction bases left unmatched: 6. Germline values: CDR1 SGHVS, CDR2 FNYEAQ. The CDR3, as DNA: TGTGCCAGCAGCCTACTAGCGGGAGGGCCGGATGAGCAGTTCTTC. The encoded protein is CASSLLAGGPDEQFF.

There are many counts of this clonotype. The chain carries TRBV27 and TRBJ2-1; 10 nucleotides match TRBD1. Germline trimming cut 8 bases from V and 1 base from J; bases unmatched to any gene: 8. Germline V gene data show CDR1 as MNHEY and CDR2 as SMNVEV (reference sequence). CDR3 size: 16 residues. This CDR3 is CASRPSGQGSYNEQFF. As DNA, the CDR3 is TGTGCCAGCCGTCCCTCGGGACAGGGGTCCTACAATGAGCAGTTCTTC.

This clonotype came up many times. V usage is TRBV7-8 and J usage is TRBJ1-1; D remains ambiguous. Germline CDR1 reads SGHVS; CDR2 reads FQNEAQ. Trimming took off 2 bases at V and 0 bases at J, with 4 bases between the two ends. The CDR3 is 13 residues long. CDR3 sequence: CASSLTLNTEAFF. The DNA for the CDR3 is TGTGCCAGCAGCTTAACTCTGAACACTGAAGCTTTCTTT.

This clonotype has ten or more counts. The chain uses TRBV7-3 and TRBJ2-2; D is tentatively TRBD1 or TRBD2 (6 bases each). Trimming removed 5 bases at V and 4 bases at J, with 14 bases between. The CDR3 extends over 15 amino acids. The germline V gene encodes CDR1 SGHTA and CDR2 FQGTGA. CDR3 residues: CASSPRGTPTGELFF. The CDR3 nucleotides read TGTGCCAGCAGCCCTAGGGGGACTCCCACCGGGGAGCTGTTTTTT.